The text below deals with one T cell receptor beta chain. What it recognizes is unknown. The data originate from a study of vaccination and CD4 T cells after COVID-19. The treatment is: roughly ten-day PBMC culture with coronavirus spike peptide pools or control peptides (ViraFEST assay). The CDR3 has 15 residues. V was cut by 2 bases and J by 2 bases, with 12 bases left in between. CDR1 SNHLY and CDR2 FYNNEI come from the germline V gene. The study sequenced cultured CD4+ T cell DNA using the Oncomine TCR Beta short-read assay. Each CDR3 protein is one row after TCRdb ran MiXCR on the PCR reads. The table has 15,000 to 25,000 distinct CDR3 sequences, 55% seen once.

This sequence was found in a human donor who had recovered from COVID-19. Sample: CD4+ T cells from blood, cultured in vitro. This sequence joins TRBV2 and TRBJ1-1, with D uncertain. DNA for the CDR3: TGTGCCAGCAGTGAACCCAGCCGGCTCAACACTGAAGCTTTCTTT. This gives the protein CASSEPSRLNTEAFF. The full variable domain, in which reference TRBV2 and TRBJ1-1 provide the parts outside the CDR3, is EPEVTQTPSHQVTQMGQEVILRCVPISNHLYFYWYRQILGQKVEFLVSFYNNEISEKSEIFDDQFSVERPDGSNFTLKIRSTKLEDSAMYFCASSEPSRLNTEAFFGQGTRLTVV.